This T cell receptor (beta chain) was captured by sequencing in a study of blood T cells in healthy people across ages. Combining a sample-barcoded 5' primer with a J-beta primer mix, a second PCR ran for about 7 to 12 cycles. TCRdb analysed the 5' RACE reads with MiXCR anew, one entry per CDR3 protein. The data contain 1.5 million to 1.8 million distinct CDR3 sequences, approximately 39% of them singletons. This CDR3 is built from 16 residues. Trimming took off 0 bases at V and 3 bases at J, with 14 bases between the two ends. CDR1 and CDR2 (germline): LGHDT, YNNKEL (reference sequence). This chain links TRBV3-1 with TRBJ1-2; tentatively, D is TRBD1 (5 bases). This receptor was obtained from a woman between 18 and 29 years old in good health. Material for sequencing was blood. The CDR3 loop is CASSQDLAGPYYGYTF. Here the CDR3 DNA reads TGTGCCAGCAGCCAAGATCTCGCGGGACCTTACTATGGCTACACCTTC. Full variable domain (rest looked up from reference TRBV3-1 and TRBJ1-2): DTAVSQTPKYLVTQMGNDKSIKCEQNLGHDTMYWYKQDSKKFLKIMFSYNNKELIINETVPNRFSPKSPDKAHLNLHINSLELGDSAVYFCASSQDLAGPYYGYTFGSGTRLTVV.